This T cell receptor beta chain came from a study of radiotherapy plus CTLA-4 blockade in lung cancer. Germline CDR1 is MNHEY and CDR2 is SMNVEV (reference sequence). V trimming: 0 bases; J trimming: 3 bases; junction bases outside the gene matches: 4. The CDR3 length is 17 residues. The method was immunoSEQ multiplex PCR; TCRdb's version includes in-frame clones alone and lacks a portion of them. The sample yields roughly 100,000 clones, roughly 80% seen once. The source of this sequence is a human donor with non-small cell lung cancer that progressed on radiotherapy plus ipilimumab. V and J are TRBV27 and TRBJ2-3, with TRBD2 identical over 12 bases. Material: peripheral blood, obtained from a patient treated with radiotherapy plus ipilimumab. Here the CDR3 reads CASSLSRTSGTTDTQYF. The CDR3 DNA reads as TGTGCCAGCAGTTTATCGCGGACTAGCGGGACTACAGATACGCAGTATTTT.